One and the same sample provided the 7 T cell receptor beta chains below, sequenced in a study of shared clonotypes between healthy human individuals. The assay was immunoSEQ multiplex PCR, and TCRdb's table has in-frame clones only and misses some. The repertoire includes about 1.5 million clones, 95% to 99% of them detected once, and 0.45% sits in the top ten. The material sequenced was naive CD4+ T cells sorted from blood. This sample's subset: CD45RA+ positively selected. The origin of the receptors is a man younger than 45 in good health.

The chain carries TRBV25-1 and TRBJ2-1; no firm D call. This CDR3 has 14 amino acids. Germline V gene sequence: CDR1 MGHDK, CDR2 SYGVNS. Trimming took off 1 base at V and 2 bases at J, with 6 bases between the two ends. Here the CDR3 reads CASSEFQTYNEQFF. The CDR3, as DNA: TGTGCCAGCAGTGAATTCCAAACCTACAATGAGCAGTTCTTC.

This clone was observed a handful of times. The chain joins TRBV7-9 to TRBJ2-7; 7 bases fit TRBD1. This CDR3 has 12 residues. After removal of 5 bases from V and 6 bases from J, the junction contained 4 bases not matched to a gene. Germline CDR1 is SEHNR and CDR2 is FQNEAQ (reference sequence). The CDR3 is CASSPDRAEQYF. In DNA, the CDR3 is TGTGCCAGCAGCCCTGACAGGGCCGAGCAGTACTTC. Based on the CDR3 plus reference TRBV7-9 and TRBJ2-7, the full variable domain is DTGVSQNPRHKITKRGQNVTFRCDPISEHNRLYWYRQTLGQGPEFLTYFQNEAQLEKSRLLSDRFSAERPKGSFSTLEIQRTEQGDSAMYLCASSPDRAEQYFGPGTRLTVT.

The CDR3 nucleotides read TGTGCCAGCAGTAGCCTCGGGAGTATTTCCTACAATGAGCAGTTCTTC. Translating it yields CASSSLGSISYNEQFF. The chain links TRBV2 to TRBJ2-1; perhaps TRBD2 as D (6 bases). Trimming shortened V by 5 bases and J by 1 base, and 15 bases separated the two germline ends. Germline V gene data show CDR1 as SNHLY and CDR2 as FYNNEI. This CDR3 contains 16 residues.

J is TRBJ2-1 and V is TRBV5-4; 10 nucleotides match TRBD2. The CDR3 covers 17 residues. Looked up from germline, CDR1 is SGHNT and CDR2 is YYREEE (reference sequence). Trimming cost V 0 bases and J 4 bases; bases outside gene matches: 7. CDR3: CASSLGGTSGAYNEQFF. CDR3 nucleotide sequence: TGTGCCAGCAGCTTGGGGGGTACTAGCGGGGCTTACAATGAGCAGTTCTTC.

CDR3 residues: CSVGWRGHWGYTF. As DNA, the CDR3 is TGCAGCGTTGGGTGGAGGGGGCATTGGGGCTACACCTTC. The V call is TRBV29-1, the J call TRBJ1-2, with 7 bases fitting TRBD1. The germline V gene has CDR1 SQVTM and CDR2 ANQGSEA. V dropped 4 bases and J dropped 8; count of bases not matched to a gene: 10. This CDR3 is built from 13 residues.

The chain combines TRBV27 with TRBJ2-7; D is tentatively TRBD1 or TRBD2 (6 bases each). The germline V gene has CDR1 MNHEY and CDR2 SMNVEV (reference sequence). The ends were cut back, 4 bases at V and 1 base at J, with 20 bases in the middle. The CDR3 is 17 residues long. CDR3 sequence reads: CASSSMRGHRASYEQYF. The CDR3, as DNA: TGTGCCAGCAGTTCAATGCGGGGACATCGTGCGTCCTACGAGCAGTACTTC.

The CDR3 DNA sequence: TGTGCCAGCACCCCGGACCCCACCACCAGGGAGTACTTC. Its protein product is CASTPDPTTREYF. J is TRBJ2-7 and V is TRBV28, with D tentatively TRBD1 (5 bases). This CDR3 is 13 amino acids long. CDR1 is MDHEN and CDR2 is SYDVKM in the germline V gene. Trimming took 7 bases from V and 11 from J, leaving 21 bases between them.